This T cell receptor (beta chain) stems from a study of T-cell reconstitution after alpha-beta-depleted transplantation in children. Many counts were recorded for this clonotype. Researchers prepared the TCRbeta library using unique molecular identifiers, the study reports. TCRdb processed the PCR reads anew with MiXCR; each CDR3 protein has one entry. The sample contains hundreds of thousands of distinct CDR3 sequences, roughly 17% of which appear only once. Germline V gene lookup returns CDR1 SEHNR and CDR2 FQNEAQ (reference sequence). V lost 1 base and J 2 bases, leaving 12 bases between the germline ends. The CDR3 spans 15 residues.

Source: PBMCs from the stem cell graft donor, taken from the stem cell graft. The origin of this receptor is a human donor who donated a stem cell graft to a child with acute myeloid leukemia. The V and J genes are TRBV7-9 and TRBJ2-7; D may be TRBD2 (6 bases). The CDR3 sequence is CASSLDSRGAYEQYF. The CDR3 DNA reads TGTGCCAGCAGCTTAGACTCACGCGGGGCCTACGAGCAGTACTTC.